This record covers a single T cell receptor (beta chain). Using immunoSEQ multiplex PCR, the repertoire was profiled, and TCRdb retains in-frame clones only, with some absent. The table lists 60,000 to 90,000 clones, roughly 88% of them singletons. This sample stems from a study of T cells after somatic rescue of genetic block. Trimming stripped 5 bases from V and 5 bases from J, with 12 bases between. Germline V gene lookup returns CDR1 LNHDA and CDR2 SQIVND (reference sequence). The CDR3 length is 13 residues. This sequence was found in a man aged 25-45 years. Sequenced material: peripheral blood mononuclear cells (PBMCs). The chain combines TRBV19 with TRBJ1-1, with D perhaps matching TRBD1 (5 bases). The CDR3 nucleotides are TGTGCCAGTAGTGCAGGGAATCCGACTGAAGCTTTCTTT. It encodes CASSAGNPTEAFF.